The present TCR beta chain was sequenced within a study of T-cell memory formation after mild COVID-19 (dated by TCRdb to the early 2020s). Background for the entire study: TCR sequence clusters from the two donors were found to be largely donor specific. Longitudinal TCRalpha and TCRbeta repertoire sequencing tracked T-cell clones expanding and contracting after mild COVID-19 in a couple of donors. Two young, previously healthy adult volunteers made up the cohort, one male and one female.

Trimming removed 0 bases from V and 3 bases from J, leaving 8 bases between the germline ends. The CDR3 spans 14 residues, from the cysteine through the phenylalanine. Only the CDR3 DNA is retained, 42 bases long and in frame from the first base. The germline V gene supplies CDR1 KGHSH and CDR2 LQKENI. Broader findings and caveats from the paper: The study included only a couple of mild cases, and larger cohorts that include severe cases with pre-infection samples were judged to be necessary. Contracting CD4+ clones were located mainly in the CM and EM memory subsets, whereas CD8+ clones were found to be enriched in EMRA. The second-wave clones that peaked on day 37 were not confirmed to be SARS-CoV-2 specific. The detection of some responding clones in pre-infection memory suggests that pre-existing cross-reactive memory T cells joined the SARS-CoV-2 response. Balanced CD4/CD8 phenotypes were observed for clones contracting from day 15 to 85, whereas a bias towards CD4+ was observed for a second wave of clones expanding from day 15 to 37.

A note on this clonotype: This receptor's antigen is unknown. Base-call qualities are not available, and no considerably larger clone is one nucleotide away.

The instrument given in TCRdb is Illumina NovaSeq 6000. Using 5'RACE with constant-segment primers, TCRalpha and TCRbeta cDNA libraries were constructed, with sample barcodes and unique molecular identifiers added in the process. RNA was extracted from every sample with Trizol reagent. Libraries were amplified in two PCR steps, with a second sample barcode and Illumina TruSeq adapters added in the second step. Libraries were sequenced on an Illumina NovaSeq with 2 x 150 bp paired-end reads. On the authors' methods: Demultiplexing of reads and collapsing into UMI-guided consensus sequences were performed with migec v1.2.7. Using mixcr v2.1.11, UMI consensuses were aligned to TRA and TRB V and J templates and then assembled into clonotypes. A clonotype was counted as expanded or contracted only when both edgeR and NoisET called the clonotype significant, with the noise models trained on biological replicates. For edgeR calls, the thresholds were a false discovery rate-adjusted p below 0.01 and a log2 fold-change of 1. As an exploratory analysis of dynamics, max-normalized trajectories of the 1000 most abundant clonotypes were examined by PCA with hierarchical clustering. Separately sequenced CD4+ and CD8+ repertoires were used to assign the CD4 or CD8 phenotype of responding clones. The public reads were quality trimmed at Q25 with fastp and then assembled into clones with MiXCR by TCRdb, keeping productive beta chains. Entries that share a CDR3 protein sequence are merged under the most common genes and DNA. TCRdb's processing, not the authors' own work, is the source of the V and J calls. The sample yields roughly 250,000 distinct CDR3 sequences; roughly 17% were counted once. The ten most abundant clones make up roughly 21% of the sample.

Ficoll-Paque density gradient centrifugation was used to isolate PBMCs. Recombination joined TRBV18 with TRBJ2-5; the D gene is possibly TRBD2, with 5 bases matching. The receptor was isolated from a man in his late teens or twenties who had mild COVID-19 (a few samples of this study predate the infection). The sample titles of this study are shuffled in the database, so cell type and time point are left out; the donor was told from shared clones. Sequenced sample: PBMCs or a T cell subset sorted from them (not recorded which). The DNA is TGTGCCAGCTCACCACCCGCGACTAAAGAGACCCAGTACTTC. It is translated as CASSPPATKETQYF. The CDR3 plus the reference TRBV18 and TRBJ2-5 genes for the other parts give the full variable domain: NAGVMQNPRHLVRRRGQEARLRCSPMKGHSHVYWYRQLPEEGLKFMVYLQKENIIDESGMPKERFSAEFPKEGPSILRIQQVVRGDSAAYFCASSPPATKETQYFGPGTRLLVL.